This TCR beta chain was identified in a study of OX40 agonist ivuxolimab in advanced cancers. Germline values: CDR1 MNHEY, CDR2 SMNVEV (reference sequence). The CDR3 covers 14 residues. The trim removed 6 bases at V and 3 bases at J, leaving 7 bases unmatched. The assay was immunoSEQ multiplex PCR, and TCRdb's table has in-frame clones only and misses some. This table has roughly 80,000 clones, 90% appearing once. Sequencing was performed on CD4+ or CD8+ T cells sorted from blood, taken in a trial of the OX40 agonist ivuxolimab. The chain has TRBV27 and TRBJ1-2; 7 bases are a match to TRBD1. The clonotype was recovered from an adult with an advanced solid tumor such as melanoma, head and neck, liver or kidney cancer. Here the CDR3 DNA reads TGTGCCAGCAGGGGTAGGGGGCTGGACTATGGCTACACCTTC. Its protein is CASRGRGLDYGYTF.